A selection of T cell receptor beta chains follows, all from one sample in a study of blood T cell repertoires in COVID-19. Repertoires were generated with immunoSEQ multiplex PCR, while TCRdb's copy carries only in-frame clones and drops some. Of tens of thousands of clones in the sample, about 87% were seen once. Sequencing was done on a sample of peripheral blood. The receptor set was obtained from a human donor with acute or convalescent COVID-19. The donor label of this sample is uncertain. Each CDR3 is given without its conserved first and last residue. The order of the fields is CDR3 protein, J gene, V gene.

ASSQRQGAYGYT,TRBJ1-2,TRBV6-5
ASSPGLAGGETQY,TRBJ2-5,TRBV5-1
ASSESSGGNEQF,TRBJ2-1,TRBV25-1
ASSVDANRVETQY,TRBJ2-5,TRBV9
ASKGGDSNQPQH,TRBJ1-5,TRBV19
ASSRQGGNNSPLH,TRBJ1-6,TRBV14
ATSRDTVNTEAF,TRBJ1-1,TRBV15
ASTEQGIGQPQH,TRBJ1-5,TRBV19
ASSLGPTGNEQF,TRBJ2-1,TRBV5-1
ASSRDGGLSTDTQY,TRBJ2-3,TRBV5-4
ASGTTGGKTEAF,TRBJ1-1,TRBV2
ASSFIPFREAF,TRBJ1-1,TRBV7-3
ASSTRERGVGEQY,TRBJ2-7,TRBV9
ASKKGSSGGADAGELF,TRBJ2-2,TRBV5-4
ASSFQGLYEQY,TRBJ2-7,TRBV5-6
ASSTFGPGGLSTDTQY,TRBJ2-3,TRBV5-6
SASSPRWTEAF,TRBJ1-1,TRBV20-1
ASRGGRPPGLAGPGELF,TRBJ2-2,TRBV9